This T cell receptor (beta chain) was observed in a study of human versus mouse CDR3 diversity and MHC coevolution. On the study more broadly: immunoSEQ was reported to reach one in 200,000 T cells sensitivity. Between roughly 5.5 x 10^6 and 1.8 x 10^7 valid reads came from each sample.

Sorting isolated naive CD4 T cells lacking CD45RO and expressing CD62L. Findings and caveats of the study: Clonal inequality was lowest in two of the three human donors.

Regarding this clone: Its target is unknown.

TCRdb's table, derived via immunoSEQ multiplex PCR, lists solely in-frame clones and lacks some. The sample consists of roughly 86,000 clones, 85% to 95% of them appearing once. The germline V and J ends were trimmed by 2 bases and 11 bases, with 21 bases remaining between them. The CDR3 extends over 15 amino acids. From germline, CDR1 is KGHSH and CDR2 LQKENI. This chain joins TRBV18 and TRBJ1-1, with D unclear. Input material: naive CD4+ T cells from blood. Subset: CD45RO-negative CD62L-positive naive CD4 T cells. The receptor's source is a person aged 25 to 69 in good health. The CDR3 spells CASSPNQDSFPGAFF. CDR3 nucleotide sequence: TGTGCCAGCTCACCAAACCAGGACTCGTTCCCCGGGGCTTTCTTT. The whole variable domain, remainder taken from reference TRBV18 and TRBJ1-1, is NAGVMQNPRHLVRRRGQEARLRCSPMKGHSHVYWYRQLPEEGLKFMVYLQKENIIDESGMPKERFSAEFPKEGPSILRIQQVVRGDSAAYFCASSPNQDSFPGAFFGQGTRLTVV.